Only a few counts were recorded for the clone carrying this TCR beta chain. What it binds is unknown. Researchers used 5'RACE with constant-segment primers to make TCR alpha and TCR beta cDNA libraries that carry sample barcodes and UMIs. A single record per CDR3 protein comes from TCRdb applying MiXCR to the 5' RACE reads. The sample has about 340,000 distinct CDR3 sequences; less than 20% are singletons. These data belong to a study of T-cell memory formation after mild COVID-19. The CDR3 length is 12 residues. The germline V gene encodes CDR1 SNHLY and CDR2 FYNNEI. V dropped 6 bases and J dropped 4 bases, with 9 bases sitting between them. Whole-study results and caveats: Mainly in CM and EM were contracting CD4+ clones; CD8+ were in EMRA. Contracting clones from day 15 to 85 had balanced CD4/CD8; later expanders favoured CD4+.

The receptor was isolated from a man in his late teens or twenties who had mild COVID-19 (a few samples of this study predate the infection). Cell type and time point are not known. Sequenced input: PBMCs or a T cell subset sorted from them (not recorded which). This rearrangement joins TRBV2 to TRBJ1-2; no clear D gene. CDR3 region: CASSVDGYGYTF. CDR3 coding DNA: TGTGCCAGCAGCGTGGACGGCTATGGCTACACCTTC.